These T cell receptor beta chains were read from a single sample in a study of beta chain features in type 1 diabetes. Clones were sequenced by immunoSEQ multiplex PCR, and TCRdb holds only the in-frame ones, with some missing. The sample consists of 250,000 or so clones, under 70% of them appearing once. Sequencing was performed on naive CD4+ T cells from blood. Receptors were obtained from a man aged 25-45 years in good health. Each CDR3 is given with its conserved first and last residue. A D gene is named only where the DNA matches it firmly. Clone size is given for some rows only: seen once, a few or many times, or a class if the clone is expanded.

D | J | size | V | DNA | CDR3
NA | TRBJ2-1 | NA | TRBV7-9 | TGTGCCAGCAGCTCCCCTTACAATGAGCAGTTCTTC | CASSSPYNEQFF
NA | TRBJ1-1 | NA | TRBV2 | TGTGCCAGCAGTGCAGGTTTGAACACTGAAGCTTTCTTT | CASSAGLNTEAFF
TRBD2 | TRBJ2-1 | once | TRBV23-1 | TGCGCCAGCAGTCAATGGGGGGGCTCCGGGACTAGCGGGAGTGAGAATGAGCAGTTCTTC | CASSQWGGSGTSGSENEQFF
TRBD1 | TRBJ2-5 | NA | TRBV28 | TGTGCCAGCAGCCAAGGGACAGGCCCACAAGAGACCCAGTACTTC | CASSQGTGPQETQYF
NA | TRBJ1-1 | NA | TRBV9 | TGTGCCAGCAGCCAAACAGGGAACACTGAAGCTTTCTTT | CASSQTGNTEAFF
TRBD1 | TRBJ1-6 | NA | TRBV15 | TGTGCCACCAGCTCTCGACAGGGGTTAAATTCACCCCTCCACTTT | CATSSRQGLNSPLHF
TRBD2 | TRBJ2-3 | NA | TRBV7-8 | TGTGCCAGCAGCTGGACTAGCGGGGGATCCCGTCTCCCAGATACGCAGTATTTT | CASSWTSGGSRLPDTQYF
NA | TRBJ2-2 | few | TRBV7-9 | TGTGCCAGCAGCATGAGGGAACTCACCGGGGAGCTGTTTTTT | CASSMRELTGELFF
TRBD1 | TRBJ2-1 | few | TRBV29-1 | TGCAGTCATTCCGATAGGGGGCGGTACTACAATGAGCAGTTCTTC | CSHSDRGRYYNEQFF
NA | TRBJ2-5 | few | TRBV29-1 | TGCAGCGTTGAAAAGGGAAGCTTATTGGGGGAGACCCAGTACTTC | CSVEKGSLLGETQYF
NA | TRBJ2-7 | NA | TRBV14 | TGTGCCAGCAGCCCTGGAGGGTCTCTCTCCTACGAGCAGTACTTC | CASSPGGSLSYEQYF
NA | TRBJ2-3 | NA | TRBV10-2 | TGCGCCAGCAGTGAGCGCAGCGACGGGATCTCAGATACGCAGTATTTT | CASSERSDGISDTQYF
NA | TRBJ2-7 | NA | TRBV5-1 | TGCGCCAGCAGCAGCTGGGACGGCTACGAGCAGTACTTC | CASSSWDGYEQYF
NA | TRBJ2-6 | few | TRBV27 | TGTGCCAGCAGTTTATACGGGGCTGGGGCCAACGTCCTGACTTTC | CASSLYGAGANVLTF
TRBD2 | TRBJ2-1 | few | TRBV28 | TGTGCCAGCAGTCCCCCTGGGGGAGGGTTTGCGGATGAGCAGTTCTTC | CASSPPGGGFADEQFF
NA | TRBJ2-3 | NA | TRBV11-2 | TGTGCCAGCAGCTTAGATGAAGATACGCAGTATTTT | CASSLDEDTQYF
NA | TRBJ2-5 | once | TRBV9 | TGTGCCAGCAGCGTAGAGGTATACCAAGAGACCCAGTACTTC | CASSVEVYQETQYF
NA | TRBJ2-1 | NA | TRBV29-1 | TGCAGCGTTGAACTACTAGAGTACAATGAGCAGTTCTTC | CSVELLEYNEQFF
TRBD1 | TRBJ2-7 | NA | TRBV30 | TGTGCCTGTAGGATCTGGCGGGACAGGGGCCACGAGCAGTACTTC | CACRIWRDRGHEQYF
TRBD1 | TRBJ2-6 | once | TRBV14 | TGTGCCGGACAGGGCTCTGGGGCCAACGTCCTGACTTTC | CAGQGSGANVLTF
NA | TRBJ2-7 | NA | TRBV7-9 | TGTGCCAGCAGCTTTATTCTTTACGAGCAGTACTTC | CASSFILYEQYF
TRBD2 | TRBJ2-3 | NA | TRBV9 | TGTGCCAGCAGCCCGAGCCCTACTAGCGGAATCACAGATACGCAGTATTTT | CASSPSPTSGITDTQYF
NA | TRBJ1-2 | few | TRBV30 | TGTGCTGCTGCGACAGGAGGAGGCTACACCTTC | CAAATGGGYTF
NA | TRBJ2-5 | once | TRBV29-1 | TGCAGCGTTGACCTGGGCCTCGGGGAGACCCAGTACTTC | CSVDLGLGETQYF
NA | TRBJ2-1 | NA | TRBV30 | TGTGCCTGGAGACTTAACAATGAGCAGTTCTTC | CAWRLNNEQFF
NA | TRBJ2-3 | NA | TRBV18 | TGTGCCAGCTCACCAGGGGATACGCAGTATTTT | CASSPGDTQYF
TRBD2 | TRBJ2-7 | NA | TRBV18 | TGTGCCAGCTCACCATCTAGCGGGTCGGAGCAGTACTTC | CASSPSSGSEQYF
TRBD1 | TRBJ2-1 | NA | TRBV7-9 | TGTGCCAGCAGCGGCCACAGGGGTTCCTACAATGAGCAGTTCTTC | CASSGHRGSYNEQFF
NA | TRBJ2-1 | NA | TRBV14 | TGTGCCAGCAGCCAAGGGGTAAATGAGCAGTTCTTC | CASSQGVNEQFF
NA | TRBJ2-7 | NA | TRBV7-2 | TGTGCCAGCAGCTCCGGGTCTTCCCCCAGCCACGAGCAGTACTTC | CASSSGSSPSHEQYF
NA | TRBJ2-3 | NA | TRBV9 | TGTGCCAGCAGCGCTAGTGCAGATACGCAGTATTTT | CASSASADTQYF
NA | TRBJ2-5 | NA | TRBV30 | TGTGCCTGGAGTTTCAACATCCAAGAGACCCAGTACTTC | CAWSFNIQETQYF
NA | TRBJ1-1 | NA | TRBV15 | TGTGCCACCAGCCCTAGGACGGGACAAAACACTGAAGCTTTCTTT | CATSPRTGQNTEAFF
NA | TRBJ2-7 | NA | TRBV29-1 | TGCAGCGTTGCCCGGGGTCAGTACGAGCAGTACTTC | CSVARGQYEQYF
TRBD1 | TRBJ1-1 | NA | TRBV30 | TGTGCCTGGGACAGGGTGAACACTGAAGCTTTCTTT | CAWDRVNTEAFF
NA | TRBJ2-1 | NA | TRBV19 | TGTGCCAGTACAGCTTACCCCTACAATGAGCAGTTCTTC | CASTAYPYNEQFF